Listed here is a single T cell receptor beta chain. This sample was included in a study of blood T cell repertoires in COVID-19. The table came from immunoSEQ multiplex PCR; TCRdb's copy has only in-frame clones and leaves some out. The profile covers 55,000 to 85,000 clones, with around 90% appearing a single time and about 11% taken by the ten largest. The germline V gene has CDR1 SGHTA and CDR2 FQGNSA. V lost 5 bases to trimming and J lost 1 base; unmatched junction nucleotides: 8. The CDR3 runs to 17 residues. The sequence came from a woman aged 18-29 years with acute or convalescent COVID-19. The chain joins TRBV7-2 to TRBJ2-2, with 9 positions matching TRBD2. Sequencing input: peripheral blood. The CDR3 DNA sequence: TGTGCCAGCAGCCCAGTAGGTAGCGGGGGGAACACCGGGGAGCTGTTTTTT. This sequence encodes CASSPVGSGGNTGELFF. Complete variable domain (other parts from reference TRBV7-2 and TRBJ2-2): GAGVSQSPSNKVTEKGKDVELRCDPISGHTALYWYRQSLGQGLEFLIYFQGNSAPDKSGLPSDRFSAERTGGSVSTLTIQRTQQEDSAVYLCASSPVGSGGNTGELFFGEGSRLTVL.